This T cell receptor (beta chain) emerged from a study of OX40 agonist ivuxolimab in advanced cancers. Some clones are missing from TCRdb's copy, which holds only in-frame ones; the method was immunoSEQ multiplex PCR. The top ten hold 5.5% of the sample, which has approximately 100,000 clones, about 80% seen once. The sequencing here drew on CD4+ or CD8+ T cells sorted from blood, taken in a trial of the OX40 agonist ivuxolimab. This receptor was identified in an adult with an advanced solid tumor such as melanoma, head and neck, liver or kidney cancer.

The CDR3, as DNA: TGTGCCTGGAAGGGCAGTCAGGGCTATGGCTACACCTTC. This codes for CAWKGSQGYGYTF. V is TRBV30 and J is TRBJ1-2, with TRBD1 as a possible D gene (5 bases). CDR3 length: 13 amino acids. Germline CDR1 reads GTSNPN; CDR2 reads SVGIG (reference sequence). With 4 bases removed from V and 4 bases from J, the gap between germline ends came to 13 bases.